A selection of T cell receptor beta chains follows, all from one sample in a study of OX40 agonist ivuxolimab in advanced cancers. Generated by immunoSEQ multiplex PCR, the TCRdb table keeps only in-frame clones and is missing some. Among around 56,000 clones listed, approximately 80% were seen once. Here the sequenced sample was CD4+ or CD8+ T cells sorted from blood, taken in a trial of the OX40 agonist ivuxolimab. The receptors here all came from an adult with an advanced solid tumor such as melanoma, head and neck, liver or kidney cancer. Each CDR3 is given with its conserved first and last residue. D genes are given only for firm matches.

j_gene | d_gene | v_gene | CDR3nt | CDR3aa
TRBJ2-2 | NA | TRBV7-2 | TGTGCCAGCAGCTTGGGGAGAAGCGGGGAGCTGTTTTTT | CASSLGRSGELFF
TRBJ1-1 | NA | TRBV6-5 | TGTGCCAGCAGCCGGGGCAGGGCCGCCGCTGAAGCTTTCTTT | CASSRGRAAAEAFF
TRBJ1-2 | NA | TRBV6-6 | TGTGCCAGCGGCTGGGACTATGGCTACACCTTC | CASGWDYGYTF
TRBJ1-6 | NA | TRBV27 | TGTGCCAGCAGTCCCGCCGGGGCGCATAATTCACCCCTCCACTTT | CASSPAGAHNSPLHF
TRBJ1-1 | NA | TRBV5-4 | TGTGCCAGCAGCTTGGGGCAGAAGAACACTGAAGCTTTCTTT | CASSLGQKNTEAFF
TRBJ2-3 | NA | TRBV30 | TGTGCCTGGAGTGCAGCCCCCCACACAGATACGCAGTATTTT | CAWSAAPHTDTQYF
TRBJ2-3 | NA | TRBV29-1 | TGCAGCTCCCGGGGCACAGATACGCAGTATTTT | CSSRGTDTQYF
TRBJ1-2 | NA | TRBV6-5 | TGTGCCAGCAGTGTGTCAAGCGCGGGAGATGGCTACACCTTC | CASSVSSAGDGYTF
TRBJ2-3 | TRBD2 | TRBV4-2 | TGTGCCAGCAGCTTGGAGGTAGCGGGAGCATCAGATACGCAGTATTTT | CASSLEVAGASDTQYF
TRBJ2-1 | NA | TRBV6-5 | TGTGCCAGCAGTTACAAAGGGCGGGATTTACAGTTCTTC | CASSYKGRDLQFF
TRBJ2-3 | NA | TRBV11-3 | TGTGCCAGCAGCTTAAGGACAGATACGCAGTATTTT | CASSLRTDTQYF
TRBJ2-6 | NA | TRBV19 | TGTGCCAGTAGTCCATATCGGGGACCTGGGGCCAACGTCCTGACTTTC | CASSPYRGPGANVLTF